The following is a T cell receptor beta chain sequence with its context. Its target is unknown. Primers included in the PCR were 60 Vbeta and 13 Jbeta primers. Per the authors' pipeline: Later, 75 million to 100 million unique TCR beta chains were counted in an analysis, and roughly 10 million of them were shared. TCRdb keeps only in-frame clones here, not all; method: immunoSEQ multiplex PCR. That table gives V, J and clone size, and the DNA gave D and trimming. The table includes 150,000 to 200,000 clones, 70% to 80% detected once. V shed 9 bases and J 3 bases; nucleotides not matched to a gene: 23. CDR1 is WSHSY, CDR2 SAAADI, per germline. This CDR3 is 20 amino acids long. The sample is drawn from a study of cytomegalovirus exposure and HLA in healthy donors. Study-wide points: Later on, an analysis found that several of the most significant clusters appeared to be linked to common viral pathogens, which included parvovirus B19. CMV serostatus was the sole immune exposure data available. According to the study, approximately 150 TCR beta chains were cytomegalovirus-associated.

This TCR derives from a woman aged 50 to 60 in good health and CMV-seronegative. The V and J genes are TRBV10-2 and TRBJ2-7; TRBD2 agrees at 13 bases. Sequenced: PBMCs. The CDR3 bases are TGCGCCAGTAATTCCTTGGGGGACAGGGGACTAGCGGGACGAAGCTACGAGCAGTACTTC. Translating it yields CASNSLGDRGLAGRSYEQYF.